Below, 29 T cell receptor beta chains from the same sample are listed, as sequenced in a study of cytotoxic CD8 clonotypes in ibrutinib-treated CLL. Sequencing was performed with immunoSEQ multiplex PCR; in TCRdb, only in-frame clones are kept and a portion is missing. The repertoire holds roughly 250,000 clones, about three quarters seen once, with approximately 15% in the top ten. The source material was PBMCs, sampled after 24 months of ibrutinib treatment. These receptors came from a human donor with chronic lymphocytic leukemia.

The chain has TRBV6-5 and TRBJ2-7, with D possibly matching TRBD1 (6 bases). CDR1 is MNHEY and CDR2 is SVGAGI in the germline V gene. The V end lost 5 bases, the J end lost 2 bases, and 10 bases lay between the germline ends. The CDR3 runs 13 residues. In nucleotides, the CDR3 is TGTGCCAGCAGTGGGGACATCACCTACGAGCAGTACTTC. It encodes CASSGDITYEQYF.

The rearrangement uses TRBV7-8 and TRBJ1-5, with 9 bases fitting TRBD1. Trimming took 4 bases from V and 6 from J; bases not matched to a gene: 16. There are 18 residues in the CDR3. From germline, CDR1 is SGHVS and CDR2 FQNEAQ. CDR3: CASSWSKETGGGGQPQHF. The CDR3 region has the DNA TGTGCCAGCAGCTGGAGTAAAGAAACAGGGGGCGGAGGTCAGCCCCAGCATTTT.

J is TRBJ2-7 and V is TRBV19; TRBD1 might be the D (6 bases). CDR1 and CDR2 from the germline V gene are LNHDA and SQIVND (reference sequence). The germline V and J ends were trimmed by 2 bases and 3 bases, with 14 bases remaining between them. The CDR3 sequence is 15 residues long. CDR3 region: CASSISDREVYEQYF. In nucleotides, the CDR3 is TGTGCCAGTAGTATATCGGACAGAGAAGTCTACGAGCAGTACTTC.

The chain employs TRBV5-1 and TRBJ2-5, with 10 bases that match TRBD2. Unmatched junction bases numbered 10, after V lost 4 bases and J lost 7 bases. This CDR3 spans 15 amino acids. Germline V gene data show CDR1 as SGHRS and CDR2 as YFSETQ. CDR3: CASSLTSLAGATQYF. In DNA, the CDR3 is TGCGCCAGCAGCCTGACCTCCCTAGCGGGAGCGACCCAGTACTTC. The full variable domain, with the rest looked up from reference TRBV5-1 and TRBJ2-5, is KAGVTQTPRYLIKTRGQQVTLSCSPISGHRSVSWYQQTPGQGLQFLFEYFSETQRNKGNFPGRFSGRQFSNSRSEMNVSTLELGDSALYLCASSLTSLAGATQYFGPGTRLLVL.

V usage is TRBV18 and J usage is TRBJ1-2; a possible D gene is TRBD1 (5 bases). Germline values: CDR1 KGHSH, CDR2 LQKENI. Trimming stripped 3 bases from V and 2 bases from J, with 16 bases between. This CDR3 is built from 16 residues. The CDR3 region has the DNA TGTGCCAGCTCACCGAACCGGGAGGGGTTCAACTATGGCTACACCTTC. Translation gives CASSPNREGFNYGYTF.

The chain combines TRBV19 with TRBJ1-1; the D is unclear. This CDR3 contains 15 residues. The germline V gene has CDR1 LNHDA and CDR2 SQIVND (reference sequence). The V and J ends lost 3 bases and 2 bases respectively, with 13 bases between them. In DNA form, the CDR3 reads TGTGCCAGTAGTATCAACGGAGATCAAAACACTGAAGCTTTCTTT. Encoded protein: CASSINGDQNTEAFF.

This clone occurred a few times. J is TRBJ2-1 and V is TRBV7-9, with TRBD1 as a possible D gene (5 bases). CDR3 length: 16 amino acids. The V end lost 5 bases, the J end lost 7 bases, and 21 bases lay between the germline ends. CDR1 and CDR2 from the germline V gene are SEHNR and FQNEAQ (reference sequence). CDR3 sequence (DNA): TGTGCCAGCAGCCCGTGGACCGTGGGGCTTAATAATGAGCAGTTCTTC. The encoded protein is CASSPWTVGLNNEQFF.

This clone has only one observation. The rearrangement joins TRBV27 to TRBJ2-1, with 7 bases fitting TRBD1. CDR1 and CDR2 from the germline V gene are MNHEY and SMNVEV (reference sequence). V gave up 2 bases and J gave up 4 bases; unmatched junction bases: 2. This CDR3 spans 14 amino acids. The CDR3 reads CASSLGTVYNEQFF. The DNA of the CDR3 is TGTGCCAGCAGTTTAGGGACAGTATACAATGAGCAGTTCTTC.

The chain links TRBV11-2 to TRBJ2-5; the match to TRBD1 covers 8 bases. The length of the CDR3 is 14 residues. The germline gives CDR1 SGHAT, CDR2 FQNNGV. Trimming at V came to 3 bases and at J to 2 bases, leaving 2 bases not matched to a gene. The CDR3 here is CASSFGQGQETQYF. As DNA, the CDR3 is TGTGCCAGCAGCTTCGGACAGGGACAAGAGACCCAGTACTTC.

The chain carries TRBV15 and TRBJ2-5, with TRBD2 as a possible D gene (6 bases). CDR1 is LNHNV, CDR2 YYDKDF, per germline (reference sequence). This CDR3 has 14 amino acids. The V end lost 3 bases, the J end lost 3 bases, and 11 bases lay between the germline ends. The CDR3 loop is CATSRPSAKETQYF. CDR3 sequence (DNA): TGTGCCACCAGCAGGCCTAGCGCTAAAGAGACCCAGTACTTC.

CDR3 DNA: TGCAGCGCTCTCCCCCAGAGCACAGATACGCAGTATTTT. Translation: CSALPQSTDTQYF. V and J are TRBV29-1 and TRBJ2-3; D gene unclear. Germline-derived CDR1 and CDR2 are SQVTM and ANQGSEA. V was pared by 7 bases and J by 0 bases, with 11 bases between. The CDR3 has 13 residues.

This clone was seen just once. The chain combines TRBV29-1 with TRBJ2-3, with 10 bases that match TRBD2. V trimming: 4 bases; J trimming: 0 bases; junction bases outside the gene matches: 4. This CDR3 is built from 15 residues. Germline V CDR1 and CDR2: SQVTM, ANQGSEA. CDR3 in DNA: TGCAGCGTTGCTCTAGCGGGAGTAAGCACAGATACGCAGTATTTT. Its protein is CSVALAGVSTDTQYF.

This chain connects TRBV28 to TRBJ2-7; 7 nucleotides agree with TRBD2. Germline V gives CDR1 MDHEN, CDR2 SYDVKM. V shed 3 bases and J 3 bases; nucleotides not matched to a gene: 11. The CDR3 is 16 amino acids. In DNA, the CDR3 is TGTGCCAGCAGTTTGCTAGCGGCAGGGAGGTTCTACGAGCAGTACTTC. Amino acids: CASSLLAAGRFYEQYF.

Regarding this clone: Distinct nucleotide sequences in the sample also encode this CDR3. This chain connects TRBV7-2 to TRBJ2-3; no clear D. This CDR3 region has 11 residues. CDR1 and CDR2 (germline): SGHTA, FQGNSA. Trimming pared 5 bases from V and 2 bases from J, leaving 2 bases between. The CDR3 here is CASSTTDTQYF. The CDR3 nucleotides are TGTGCCAGCAGCACCACAGATACGCAGTATTTT.

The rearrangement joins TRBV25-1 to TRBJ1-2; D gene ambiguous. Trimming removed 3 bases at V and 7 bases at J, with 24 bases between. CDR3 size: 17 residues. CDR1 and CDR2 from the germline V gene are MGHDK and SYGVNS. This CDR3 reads CASSEGSGLAHPLGYTF. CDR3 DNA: TGTGCCAGCAGTGAGGGATCAGGACTCGCCCATCCACTTGGCTACACCTTC.

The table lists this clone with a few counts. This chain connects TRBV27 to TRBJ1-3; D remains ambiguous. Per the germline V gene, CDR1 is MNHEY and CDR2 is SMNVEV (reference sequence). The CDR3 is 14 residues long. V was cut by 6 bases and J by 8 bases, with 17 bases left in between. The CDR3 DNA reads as TGTGCCAGCAGGTCAACTACCTCTGGGGACACCATATATTTT. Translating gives CASRSTTSGDTIYF.

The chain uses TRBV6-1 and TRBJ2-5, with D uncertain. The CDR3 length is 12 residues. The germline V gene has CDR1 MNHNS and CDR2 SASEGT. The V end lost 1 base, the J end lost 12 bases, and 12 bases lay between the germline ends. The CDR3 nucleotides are TGTGCCAGCAGTGAAGATGGTATCACTAAGTACTTC. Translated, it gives CASSEDGITKYF.

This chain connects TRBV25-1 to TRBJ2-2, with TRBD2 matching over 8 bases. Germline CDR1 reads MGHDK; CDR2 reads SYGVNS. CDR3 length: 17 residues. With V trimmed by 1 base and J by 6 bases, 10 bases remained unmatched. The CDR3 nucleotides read TGTGCCAGCAGTGAATCTAAGGTGACTAGCGACGCCGGGGAGCTGTTTTTT. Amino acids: CASSESKVTSDAGELFF.

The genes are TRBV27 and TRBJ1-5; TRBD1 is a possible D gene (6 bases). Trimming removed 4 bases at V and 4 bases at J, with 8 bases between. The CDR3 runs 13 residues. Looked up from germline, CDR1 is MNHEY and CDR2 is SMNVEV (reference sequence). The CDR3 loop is CASSSRGNQPQHF. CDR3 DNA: TGTGCCAGCAGTTCGAGGGGGAATCAGCCCCAGCATTTT.

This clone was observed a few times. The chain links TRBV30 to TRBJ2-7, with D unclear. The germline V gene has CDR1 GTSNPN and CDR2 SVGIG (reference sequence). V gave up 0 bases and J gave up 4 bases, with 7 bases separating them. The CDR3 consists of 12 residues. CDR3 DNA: TGTGCCTGGAGTGTACGTGGATACGAGCAGTACTTC. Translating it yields CAWSVRGYEQYF.

CDR3 protein: CASSWGQSYEQYF. CDR3 nucleotide sequence: TGTGCCAGCAGTTGGGGACAGAGCTACGAGCAGTACTTC. The chain has TRBV27 and TRBJ2-7; 7 bases fit TRBD1. CDR1 and CDR2 (germline): MNHEY, SMNVEV (reference sequence). J lost 3 bases, V lost 4 bases, and 3 bases had no gene match. The CDR3 consists of 13 residues.

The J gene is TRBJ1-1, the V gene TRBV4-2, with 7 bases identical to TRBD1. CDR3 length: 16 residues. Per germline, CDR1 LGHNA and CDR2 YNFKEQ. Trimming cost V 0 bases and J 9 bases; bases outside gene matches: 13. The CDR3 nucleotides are TGTGCCAGCAGCCAAGATATTCGGACAGGAGGGGAGAAAGCTTTCTTT. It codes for CASSQDIRTGGEKAFF.

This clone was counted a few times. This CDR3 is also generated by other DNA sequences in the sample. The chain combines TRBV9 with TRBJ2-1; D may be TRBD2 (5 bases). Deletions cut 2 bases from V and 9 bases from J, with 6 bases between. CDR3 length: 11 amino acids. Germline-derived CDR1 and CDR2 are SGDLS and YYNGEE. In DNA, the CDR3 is TGTGCCAGCAGCGTGGGGAGTGAGCAGTTCTTC. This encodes CASSVGSEQFF.

The CDR3 DNA reads TGTGCCAGCAGTCCGGAGGGACAGGGAGGTTATCAGCCCCAGCATTTT. It is translated as CASSPEGQGGYQPQHF. V and J are TRBV28 and TRBJ1-5, with TRBD1 identical over 9 bases. This CDR3 has 16 amino acids. The germline V gene encodes CDR1 MDHEN and CDR2 SYDVKM. After removal of 5 bases from V and 5 bases from J, the junction contained 10 bases not matched to a gene.

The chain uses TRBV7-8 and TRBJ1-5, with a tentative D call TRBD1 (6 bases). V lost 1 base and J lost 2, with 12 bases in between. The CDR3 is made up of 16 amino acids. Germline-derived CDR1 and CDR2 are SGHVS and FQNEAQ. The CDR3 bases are TGTGCCAGCAGCTTAGAATACAGGGTAGGCAATCAGCCCCAGCATTTT. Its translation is CASSLEYRVGNQPQHF. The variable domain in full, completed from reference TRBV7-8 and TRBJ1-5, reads GAGVSQSPRYKVAKRGQDVALRCDPISGHVSLFWYQQALGQGPEFLTYFQNEAQLDKSGLPSDRFFAERPEGSVSTLKIQRTQQEDSAVYLCASSLEYRVGNQPQHFGDGTRLSIL.

The CDR3 sequence: CASSFSRTGGTDTIYF. CDR3 coding DNA: TGTGCCAGCAGCTTCTCCCGGACAGGGGGCACGGACACCATATATTTT. This rearrangement joins TRBV7-9 to TRBJ1-3, with 11 bases fitting TRBD1. Germline V gives CDR1 SEHNR, CDR2 FQNEAQ (reference sequence). V was pared by 3 bases and J by 8 bases, with 9 bases of the junction left unmatched. This CDR3 has 16 residues.

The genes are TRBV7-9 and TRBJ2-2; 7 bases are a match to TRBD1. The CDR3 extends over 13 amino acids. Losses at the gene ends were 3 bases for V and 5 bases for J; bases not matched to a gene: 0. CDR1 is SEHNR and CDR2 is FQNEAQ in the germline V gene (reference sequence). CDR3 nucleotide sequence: TGTGCCAGCAGCTTGACAGGGACCGGGGAGCTGTTTTTT. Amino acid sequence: CASSLTGTGELFF. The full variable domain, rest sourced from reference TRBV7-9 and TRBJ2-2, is DTGVSQNPRHKITKRGQNVTFRCDPISEHNRLYWYRQTLGQGPEFLTYFQNEAQLEKSRLLSDRFSAERPKGSFSTLEIQRTEQGDSAMYLCASSLTGTGELFFGEGSRLTVL.

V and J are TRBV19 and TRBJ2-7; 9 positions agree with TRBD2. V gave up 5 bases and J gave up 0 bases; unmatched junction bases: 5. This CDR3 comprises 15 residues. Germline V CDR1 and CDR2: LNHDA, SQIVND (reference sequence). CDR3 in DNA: TGTGCCAGTAGTCCGGGGACTAGCCCCTCCTACGAGCAGTACTTC. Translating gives CASSPGTSPSYEQYF.

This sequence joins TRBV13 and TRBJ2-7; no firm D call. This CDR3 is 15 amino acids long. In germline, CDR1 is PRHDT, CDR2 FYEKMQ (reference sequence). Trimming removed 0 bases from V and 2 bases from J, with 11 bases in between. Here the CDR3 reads CASSLGRQSTYEQYF. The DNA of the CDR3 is TGTGCCAGCAGCTTAGGCCGACAAAGCACCTACGAGCAGTACTTC.